A selection of T cell receptor beta chains follows, all from one sample in a study of T cell repertoires in cytomegalovirus infection. Via MiXCR, TCRdb re-called the reads, giving one row per CDR3 protein. This repertoire shows hundreds of thousands of distinct CDR3 sequences, 35% to 45% found once; its top ten account for 2.5% to 3.5%. Sequenced material: PBMCs. The source of these receptors is a human donor in good health (CMV status not recorded). Some clones in this sample may be carry-over from other donors' samples. Both conserved end residues are part of each CDR3. D genes are given only for firm matches. For some rows the clone size is stated as once, few or many, or as a class when expanded; others skip it.

cdr3_aa: CSARAIGLVGTDTQYF; cdr3_nt: TGCAGTGCTAGAGCAATAGGGCTAGTCGGCACAGATACGCAGTATTTT; d_call: .; v_call: TRBV20-1; clone_size: once; j_call: TRBJ2-3
cdr3_aa: CASSLNNRATGELFF; cdr3_nt: TGTGCCAGCAGTTTAAACAACAGGGCCACCGGGGAGCTGTTTTTT; d_call: .; v_call: TRBV2; clone_size: .; j_call: TRBJ2-2
cdr3_aa: CSARDHLRGQGIYNEQFF; cdr3_nt: TGCAGTGCTAGAGATCATCTCAGGGGACAGGGGATATACAATGAGCAGTTCTTC; d_call: TRBD1; v_call: TRBV20-1; clone_size: .; j_call: TRBJ2-1
cdr3_aa: CASSQLDGVETQYF; cdr3_nt: TGCGCCAGCAGTCAACTAGACGGAGTAGAGACCCAGTACTTC; d_call: .; v_call: TRBV4-3; clone_size: once; j_call: TRBJ2-5
cdr3_aa: CASSPYGTGNTEAFF; cdr3_nt: TGTGCCAGCTCACCTTATGGGACGGGTAACACTGAAGCTTTCTTT; d_call: .; v_call: TRBV18; clone_size: .; j_call: TRBJ1-1
cdr3_aa: CASSFHRGPSSYNEQFF; cdr3_nt: TGCGCCAGCAGCTTCCACAGGGGACCGAGCTCCTACAATGAGCAGTTCTTC; d_call: TRBD1; v_call: TRBV5-1; clone_size: .; j_call: TRBJ2-1
cdr3_aa: CASTTAGTGYEQYF; cdr3_nt: TGTGCCAGTACTACCGCCGGGACAGGCTACGAGCAGTACTTC; d_call: TRBD1; v_call: TRBV19; clone_size: .; j_call: TRBJ2-7
cdr3_aa: CASSIMGRGGKQPQHF; cdr3_nt: TGTGCCAGTAGTATTATGGGCAGGGGAGGCAAGCAGCCCCAGCATTTT; d_call: .; v_call: TRBV19; clone_size: .; j_call: TRBJ1-5
cdr3_aa: CASSSGRLSGGNEQFF; cdr3_nt: TGTGCCAGCTCCAGCGGGAGACTGTCGGGTGGCAATGAGCAGTTCTTC; d_call: TRBD2; v_call: TRBV6-5; clone_size: few; j_call: TRBJ2-1
cdr3_aa: CSARVQGRFTEAFF; cdr3_nt: TGCAGTGCTAGAGTACAGGGGAGGTTCACTGAAGCTTTCTTT; d_call: TRBD1; v_call: TRBV20-1; clone_size: .; j_call: TRBJ1-1
cdr3_aa: CATVGQGINNEQFF; cdr3_nt: TGTGCCACCGTTGGACAGGGAATAAACAATGAGCAGTTCTTC; d_call: TRBD1; v_call: TRBV10-3; clone_size: .; j_call: TRBJ2-1
cdr3_aa: CASSTGRRTEDSNQPQHF; cdr3_nt: TGTGCCAGCAGTACCGGCCGCAGGACAGAGGATAGCAATCAGCCCCAGCATTTT; d_call: .; v_call: TRBV12-3/TRBV12-4; clone_size: few; j_call: TRBJ1-5
cdr3_aa: CASSPWTGWNYEQYF; cdr3_nt: TGCGCCAGCAGTCCCTGGACAGGGTGGAATTACGAGCAGTACTTC; d_call: TRBD1; v_call: TRBV10-2; clone_size: few; j_call: TRBJ2-7